This T cell receptor (beta chain) was recorded in a study of blood T cells in healthy people across ages. The germline gives CDR1 SQVTM, CDR2 ANQGSEA. V dropped 7 bases and J dropped 3 bases, with 17 bases sitting between them. This CDR3 comprises 14 residues. The authors ran a second PCR of about 7 to 12 cycles using a sample-barcoded 5' primer and a J-beta primer mix. TCRdb independently ran MiXCR on the 5' RACE reads; one entry per CDR3 protein. The sample comprises hundreds of thousands of distinct CDR3 sequences, about half of which are singletons, and about a sixth rests with the top ten. This TCR was recovered from a man older than 75 in good health. The rearrangement uses TRBV29-1 and TRBJ2-3, with TRBD1 as a possible D gene (6 bases). Sequences were obtained from blood. The CDR3 region has the DNA TGCAGCGGGAACAGGGAATCCGAGACAGATACGCAGTATTTT. It specifies CSGNRESETDTQYF.